The 27 T cell receptor beta chains presented below share a single source sample, sequenced in a study of T cells in Graves' hyperthyroidism and ophthalmopathy. The investigators amplified TCR beta CDR3 regions from RNA transcripts. The TCR CDR3 was amplified in a first-round RT-PCR using the HTBI primer set. TCRdb passed the multiplex PCR reads through MiXCR, listing each CDR3 protein once. The sample records 400,000 or so distinct CDR3 sequences, roughly 13% being singletons. Material: blood. These receptors came from a man aged 50-60 years with Graves' ophthalmopathy.

Turning to this clonotype: A junction boundary mismatches the germline segment, possibly from a read error. This rearrangement joins TRBV12-3 or TRBV12-4 to TRBJ2-2; 10 positions match TRBD1. This CDR3 spans 15 amino acids. The CDR3 reads CARSLWDRGMGELFF. The DNA of the CDR3 is TGTGCCAGAAGTTTGTGGGACAGGGGTATGGGGGAGCTGTTTTTT.

The sample holds a few counts of this clonotype. The gene calls are TRBV6-1 and TRBJ2-7, with 14 bases fitting TRBD2. The CDR3 spans 16 residues. The V segment lost 5 bases and the J segment 5 bases; nucleotides outside the gene matches: 8. The V gene's germline CDR1 is MNHNS and CDR2 SASEGT. The DNA of the CDR3 is TGTGCCAGCAGTAACATTGAGGGACTAGCGGGAGACGAGCAGTACTTC. Translating gives CASSNIEGLAGDEQYF.

This clonotype was observed a few times. The chain couples TRBV28 to TRBJ2-5; 10 bases line up with TRBD2. The CDR3 is made up of 16 amino acids. The J segment lost 0 bases and the V segment lost 4 bases, leaving 5 bases of the junction unmatched. Looked up from germline, CDR1 is MDHEN and CDR2 is SYDVKM. The CDR3 here is CASSSSLAGDQETQYF. The CDR3 nucleotides are TGTGCCAGCAGTTCAAGCCTAGCGGGAGACCAAGAGACCCAGTACTTC.

This clonotype has a count of ten or more. This CDR3 reads CASSQDRGTDTQYF. The CDR3 DNA reads as TGTGCCAGCAGTCAGGACAGGGGCACAGATACGCAGTATTTT. J is TRBJ2-3 and V is TRBV7-8, with 8 bases fitting TRBD1. Trimming took 6 bases from V and 1 from J; bases not matched to a gene: 3. Germline CDR1 is SGHVS and CDR2 is FQNEAQ. The CDR3 loop spans 14 amino acids.

This clonotype has a count of ten or more. The CDR3 nucleotides are TGCAGCGTTGAAGTCTGGACTAGCGGGAAATACGAGCAGTACTTC. It is translated as CSVEVWTSGKYEQYF. The chain combines TRBV29-1 with TRBJ2-7, with TRBD2 matching over 12 bases. Germline assignment: CDR1 SQVTM and CDR2 ANQGSEA. The junction had 5 bases not matched to a gene; V was cut back by 1 base and J by 4 bases. This CDR3 region has 15 residues.

This clonotype was counted ten times or more. V and J are TRBV15 and TRBJ2-1; possible D gene TRBD2, 5 bases. CDR1 is LNHNV and CDR2 is YYDKDF in the germline V gene (reference sequence). The CDR3 loop spans 14 amino acids. V was pared by 0 bases and J by 4 bases, with 7 bases between. The CDR3 loop is CATSRDTRYNEQFF. The CDR3 nucleotides are TGTGCCACCAGCAGAGATACTAGATACAATGAGCAGTTCTTC.

This clonotype was counted many times. The chain uses TRBV2 and TRBJ1-5; D gene unclear. Trimming cost V 1 base and J 2 bases, with 6 bases left between them. The CDR3 sequence is 14 residues long. The germline gives CDR1 SNHLY, CDR2 FYNNEI. The CDR3 DNA reads TGTGCCAGCAGTGAAGAGCGAGGCAATCAGCCCCAGCATTTT. As protein: CASSEERGNQPQHF. Using reference TRBV2 and TRBJ1-5 for the parts outside the CDR3, the full variable domain is EPEVTQTPSHQVTQMGQEVILRCVPISNHLYFYWYRQILGQKVEFLVSFYNNEISEKSEIFDDQFSVERPDGSNFTLKIRSTKLEDSAMYFCASSEERGNQPQHFGDGTRLSIL.

This clonotype was seen repeatedly, ten times or more. The gene calls are TRBV7-2 and TRBJ2-7; D perhaps matches TRBD1 (5 bases). V lost 5 bases and J lost 3, with 17 bases in between. CDR1 and CDR2 (germline): SGHTA, FQGNSA. The CDR3 is made up of 15 amino acids. The CDR3 coding sequence is TGTGCCAGCAGCCATTACCCCCAGGGCCTCTACGAGCAGTACTTC. Translated, it gives CASSHYPQGLYEQYF. The full variable domain, in which reference TRBV7-2 and TRBJ2-7 provide the parts outside the CDR3, is GAGVSQSPSNKVTEKGKDVELRCDPISGHTALYWYRQSLGQGLEFLIYFQGNSAPDKSGLPSDRFSAERTGGSVSTLTIQRTQQEDSAVYLCASSHYPQGLYEQYFGPGTRLTVT.

CDR3 in DNA: TGTGCCAGCAGTTCCACCGGGACTAGCGGGTTCGGGGAGCTGTTTTTT. It encodes CASSSTGTSGFGELFF. This chain uses TRBV6-1 with TRBJ2-2, with 12 bases aligning to TRBD2. The length of the CDR3 is 16 residues. The trim removed 5 bases at V and 7 bases at J, leaving 8 bases unmatched. Germline assignment: CDR1 MNHNS and CDR2 SASEGT.

This clonotype was recorded at least ten times. The gene calls are TRBV12-3 or TRBV12-4 and TRBJ2-2; TRBD1 might be the D (6 bases). V was pared by 5 bases and J by 0 bases, with 10 bases between. The CDR3 consists of 15 residues. CDR3 sequence (DNA): TGTGCCAGCAGTGAGGACAGTACGAACACCGGGGAGCTGTTTTTT. As protein: CASSEDSTNTGELFF.

In this sample, this clonotype turned up many times. The gene calls are TRBV5-1 and TRBJ2-2; D gene ambiguous. The germline gives CDR1 SGHRS, CDR2 YFSETQ. V gave up 5 bases and J gave up 4 bases, with 9 bases separating them. The CDR3 extends over 13 amino acids. The CDR3 here is CASRASFTGELFF. In DNA, the CDR3 is TGCGCCAGCAGAGCTAGTTTCACCGGGGAGCTGTTTTTT.

This clonotype was recorded a few times. The chain's CDR3 is CASSRTSGRDWGTQYF. The DNA of the CDR3 is TGTGCCAGCAGTAGGACTAGCGGGAGAGACTGGGGGACCCAGTACTTC. The rearrangement links TRBV13 to TRBJ2-5, with TRBD2 identical over 13 bases. The junction had 11 bases not matched to a gene; V was cut back by 6 bases and J by 7 bases. CDR1 is PRHDT and CDR2 is FYEKMQ in the germline V gene (reference sequence). CDR3 length equals 16 residues.

This clonotype was found many times. The V and J genes are TRBV18 and TRBJ1-4; 9 bases are a match to TRBD1. Germline V gives CDR1 KGHSH, CDR2 LQKENI. Germline trimming cut 5 bases from V and 8 bases from J; bases unmatched to any gene: 9. This CDR3 is built from 15 residues. As DNA, the CDR3 is TGTGCCAGCTCATCCTCGACAGGGGGGCCGGAAAAACTGTTTTTT. Protein sequence: CASSSSTGGPEKLFF.

This clonotype was counted ten times or more. The V and J genes are TRBV5-1 and TRBJ2-3; possibly TRBD2 for D (5 bases). Germline CDR1 SGHRS, CDR2 YFSETQ. The CDR3 extends over 15 amino acids. V was clipped by 4 bases and J by 1 base, with 13 bases between them. The CDR3 protein is CASSPWWGGTDTQYF. Here the CDR3 DNA reads TGCGCCAGCAGCCCATGGTGGGGAGGCACAGATACGCAGTATTTT. The variable domain in full, with the rest retrieved from reference TRBV5-1 and TRBJ2-3, is KAGVTQTPRYLIKTRGQQVTLSCSPISGHRSVSWYQQTPGQGLQFLFEYFSETQRNKGNFPGRFSGRQFSNSRSEMNVSTLELGDSALYLCASSPWWGGTDTQYFGPGTRLTVL.

The chain combines TRBV19 with TRBJ2-1; the D gene is possibly TRBD2 (5 bases). This CDR3 region has 16 residues. Germline values: CDR1 LNHDA, CDR2 SQIVND (reference sequence). Trimming took off 4 bases at V and 7 bases at J, with 20 bases between the two ends. The CDR3, as DNA: TGTGCCAGTAGTAAGAGGGTTGCGGGTAAGGAGAATGAGCAGTTCTTC. Its protein product is CASSKRVAGKENEQFF.

This clonotype was counted only a few times. Here the CDR3 reads CASSFPRNLYGYTF. CDR3 in DNA: TGTGCCAGCAGCTTCCCCAGAAACCTCTATGGCTACACCTTC. This chain uses TRBV7-2 with TRBJ1-2, with D uncertain. This CDR3 contains 14 residues. The V and J ends lost 3 bases and 4 bases respectively, with 12 bases between them. Germline CDR1 is SGHTA and CDR2 is FQGNSA. Complete variable domain (other parts from reference TRBV7-2 and TRBJ1-2): GAGVSQSPSNKVTEKGKDVELRCDPISGHTALYWYRQSLGQGLEFLIYFQGNSAPDKSGLPSDRFSAERTGGSVSTLTIQRTQQEDSAVYLCASSFPRNLYGYTFGSGTRLTVV.

At least ten counts were recorded for this clonotype. The rearrangement uses TRBV7-9 and TRBJ2-1; D is unclear. CDR3 length: 13 amino acids. From germline, CDR1 is SEHNR and CDR2 FQNEAQ (reference sequence). Trimming stripped 1 base from V and 7 bases from J, with 8 bases between. The CDR3 spells CASSLGEENEQFF. The CDR3 DNA follows: TGTGCCAGCAGCTTAGGTGAGGAGAATGAGCAGTTCTTC.

The rearrangement links TRBV28 to TRBJ1-2; D is undetermined. The CDR3 contains 13 residues. The V end lost 1 base, the J end lost 6 bases, and 9 bases lay between the germline ends. Germline V CDR1 and CDR2: MDHEN, SYDVKM. As DNA, the CDR3 is TGTGCCAGCAGTTTATCCCGAGGGAATGGCTACACCTTC. Amino acids: CASSLSRGNGYTF.

Only a few counts were recorded for this clonotype. The chain combines TRBV6-1 with TRBJ1-1; D is unresolved. This CDR3 contains 11 residues. Germline CDR1 MNHNS, CDR2 SASEGT. Trimming took 7 bases from V and 5 from J, leaving 8 bases between them. CDR3 region: CASTELTEAFF. The CDR3 nucleotides read TGTGCCAGCACTGAGTTAACTGAAGCTTTCTTT.

In its sample, this clonotype was seen a few times. This chain joins TRBV25-1 and TRBJ1-5; perhaps TRBD1 as D (5 bases). V lost 5 bases and J lost 0, with 8 bases in between. The V gene's germline CDR1 is MGHDK and CDR2 SYGVNS. This CDR3 has 14 residues. The DNA for the CDR3 is TGTGCCAGCAGTCGAGGGACTAGCAATCAGCCCCAGCATTTT. Its protein product is CASSRGTSNQPQHF.

Ten or more counts support this clonotype. V and J are TRBV29-1 and TRBJ1-1; 8 bases fit TRBD1. The CDR3 covers 14 residues. J lost 1 base, V lost 7 bases, and 8 bases had no gene match. Per germline, CDR1 SQVTM and CDR2 ANQGSEA. The CDR3 loop reads CSGGTGTSNTEAFF. The CDR3 bases are TGCAGCGGCGGGACAGGAACATCGAACACTGAAGCTTTCTTT.

The rearrangement links TRBV4-1 to TRBJ2-3, with D possibly called TRBD1 or TRBD2 (5 bases each). V dropped 1 base and J dropped 2 bases, with 16 bases sitting between them. CDR1 MGHRA and CDR2 YSYEKL come from the germline V gene. The CDR3 length is 17 residues. In nucleotides, the CDR3 is TGCGCCAGCAGCCAAGGATTCGGGGCGGCTCTCACAGATACGCAGTATTTT. Its protein is CASSQGFGAALTDTQYF.

This clonotype was seen repeatedly, ten times or more. The chain links TRBV2 to TRBJ2-2; the match to TRBD2 covers 10 bases. The germline V gene encodes CDR1 SNHLY and CDR2 FYNNEI. Trimming removed 6 bases from V and 6 bases from J; junction bases left unmatched: 10. The CDR3 contains 16 residues. The CDR3 reads CASRNGASGSSGELFF. The CDR3 nucleotides are TGTGCCAGCAGGAACGGGGCTAGCGGGAGTTCCGGGGAGCTGTTTTTT.

This clonotype showed up many times. This chain connects TRBV14 to TRBJ1-1, with unresolved D. The CDR3 spans 13 residues. Germline CDR1 SGHDN, CDR2 FVKESK. V dropped 3 bases and J dropped 0 bases, with 5 bases sitting between them. Here the CDR3 DNA reads TGTGCCAGCAGCCACGATATGAACACTGAAGCTTTCTTT. Amino acids: CASSHDMNTEAFF.

This chain links TRBV3-1 with TRBJ2-5, with a weak D call TRBD2 (6 bases). This CDR3 region has 14 residues. V was pared by 3 bases and J by 2 bases, with 10 bases between. In germline, CDR1 is LGHDT, CDR2 YNNKEL (reference sequence). The CDR3 region is CASSHLGSQETQYF. The CDR3 DNA is TGTGCCAGCAGCCACCTCGGGAGTCAAGAGACCCAGTACTTC.

This clonotype showed up just once. The chain has TRBV4-2 and TRBJ2-2; D is uncertain. Germline CDR1 reads LGHNA; CDR2 reads YNFKEQ. The CDR3 extends over 15 amino acids. Trimming left V 0 bases short and J 6 bases short, with 11 bases between. CDR3 DNA: TGTGCCAGCAGCCAAGAGCACTTAGGGTCCGGGGAGCTGTTTTTT. Translating gives CASSQEHLGSGELFF.

In this sample, this clonotype turned up many times. V and J are TRBV29-1 and TRBJ1-5; D is possibly TRBD1 (5 bases). The CDR3 has 16 residues. V lost 4 bases, J lost 6 bases, and 22 bases lay in between. CDR1 SQVTM and CDR2 ANQGSEA come from the germline V gene. CDR3 bases: TGCAGCGTTGGAGGGGCGGGGGGGACGAGTGGTCAGCCCCAGCATTTT. Translation: CSVGGAGGTSGQPQHF.